This T cell receptor beta chain appears in the sequencing data of a study of tumor and adjacent non-tumor tissue in lung cancer listed by TCRdb under 2018. Regarding the complete study: Patients with adenocarcinoma (around eleven), squamous cell carcinoma (2) and small cell lung cancer (1) were included in the cohort. The approximately 15 enrolled patients, of whom approximately 10 were men and 5 were women, were aged about 31 to 85 years and were diagnosed with TNM stage I to III disease. A total of some 130,000,000 productive TCRbeta reads were generated by sequencing, corresponding to an average of around 4 million reads per sample. Bulk TCRbeta repertoires were compared between lung tumor tissue and matched distant non-tumor lung tissue obtained from 15 lung cancer patients. For each patient, one tumor sample and one normal lung sample were taken, giving about 31 paired specimens that underwent TCRbeta CDR3 sequencing.

The CDR3, from cysteine to phenylalanine, totals 14 residues. The kept DNA is CDR3 alone, 42 bases in frame from the first base. The germline V gene yields SGHTA for CDR1 and FQGTGA for CDR2. V is reduced by 1 base and J by 5 bases, leaving a spacing of 6 bases between them. About this clonotype itself: The specificity of this receptor is unknown. Base-call qualities are not available, and no considerably larger clone is one nucleotide away.

Paper-wide results and their limitations: TCR diversity was significantly higher in younger patients, and higher tumor TCR diversity was associated with shorter overall and disease-free survival. Peripheral blood was not sequenced, so blood TCRbeta repertoires in these lung cancer patients were not examined. The sequencing platform is not named in the methods, and unique molecular identifiers are not mentioned. The cohort had only around 15 patients, and the authors noted that larger samples and more detailed clinical data are needed. Significantly higher TCR diversity (inverse Simpson) was observed in tumor tissue than in normal lung tissue (around 450 vs 150, P = 0.0075, Mann-Whitney U test). The top 100 clones made up a significantly larger cumulative share of the repertoire in normal lung than in tumor tissue.

The library relied on multiplex PCR. The reads were generated on an Illumina HiSeq 2500. Following protocols modified from ARM-PCR, the researchers constructed TCRbeta libraries through three rounds of nested PCR with primers (Table S4). Before sequencing, PCR products in the 200-500 bp range were cut out of the gel and cleaned up using the QIAquick gel extraction kit. The authors' analysis ran thus. Reads were cleaned using Trimmomatic, were merged into complete CDR3 sequences using FLASH, and were assigned to V(D)J germline segments using MiTCR. Clonal diversity was calculated as the inverse Simpson's index using VDJtools. Productive reads were defined as in-frame sequences without a premature stop codon. The public reads were run again by TCRdb, first through fastp at Q25 and then through MiXCR, and only productive beta chains were kept. Rows with one shared CDR3 protein collapse into an entry with the most common genes and DNA. The V and J calls, along with clone size, are taken from TCRdb and not from the paper's own processing. The sample profile shows around 99,000 distinct CDR3 sequences; around 80% of them were found once. About 40% of the sample goes to the ten largest clones.

RNA was isolated from bulk unsorted tissue, and RNA quality was assessed with a NanoDrop ND-1000 and an Agilent 2100. The donors were newly diagnosed lung cancer patients admitted for thoracic surgery in China from August to November 2014 who had not received prior chemotherapy. Anyone who had undergone radiotherapy or chemotherapy before, or who had another cancer at the same time, was left out of the study. Surgical tissue pieces of 1-2 cm3 were preserved in RNAlater solution and were kept at -80 degrees C until use. The sequence was collected from a woman between 55 and 75 years old with non-small cell lung cancer. The specimen sequenced was lung tumor tissue. Recombination linked TRBV7-3 to TRBJ1-6; the D gene assignment is ambiguous. The DNA sequence is given as TGTGCCAGCAGCTTAATAGGGAATAATTCACCCCTCCACTTT. Its coded protein is CASSLIGNNSPLHF.